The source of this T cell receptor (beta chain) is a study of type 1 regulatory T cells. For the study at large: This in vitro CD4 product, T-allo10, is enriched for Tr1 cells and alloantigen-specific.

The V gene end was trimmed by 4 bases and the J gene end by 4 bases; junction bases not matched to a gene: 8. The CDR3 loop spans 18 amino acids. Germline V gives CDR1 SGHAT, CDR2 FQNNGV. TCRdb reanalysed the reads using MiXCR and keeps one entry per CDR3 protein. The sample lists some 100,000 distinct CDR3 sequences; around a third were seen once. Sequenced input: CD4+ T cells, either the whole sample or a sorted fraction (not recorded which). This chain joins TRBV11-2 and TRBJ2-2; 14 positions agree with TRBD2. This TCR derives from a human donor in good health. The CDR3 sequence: CASSYRLAGGEGTGELFF. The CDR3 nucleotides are TGTGCCAGCAGCTATCGACTAGCGGGGGGGGAGGGCACCGGGGAGCTGTTTTTT.